Reported below is one T cell receptor (beta chain). V was shortened by 3 bases and J by 4 bases, with 9 bases between the two germline ends. This CDR3 comprises 13 residues. Per germline, CDR1 SGHRS and CDR2 YFSETQ. In the study's own analysis: Amplification of reference gene primers provided the estimated nucleated cell counts. Using immunoSEQ multiplex PCR, the repertoire was profiled, and TCRdb retains in-frame clones only, with some absent. V and J calls and clone size come straight from that table; D and trimming were deduced from the DNA. The sample yields around 42,000 clones, approximately 86% seen once. This specimen comes from a study of blood T cell repertoires in COVID-19. Across the whole study: T cells, B-cell-depleted T cells, or PBMCs supplied cDNA or gDNA.

This rearrangement joins TRBV5-1 to TRBJ2-3, with D maybe TRBD2 (6 bases). This clonotype originated in a man aged 65-85 years with acute or convalescent COVID-19. Sample: peripheral blood. Here the CDR3 reads CASSSPGADTQYF. The CDR3 DNA follows: TGCGCCAGCAGCTCTCCGGGAGCAGATACGCAGTATTTT.